These 28 T cell receptor beta chains were sequenced from one sample in a study of CD8+CD57+ T cells in acquired aplastic anemia. The TCR beta profiling, which covered VDJ combination and CDR3 sequence, was carried out using genomic DNA as the template. Using its own MiXCR run on the reads, TCRdb lists one record per CDR3 protein. The sample records fewer than 250,000 distinct CDR3 sequences, about 44% being singletons. It was patients with CD8+CD57+ cell expansion by flow cytometry who were chosen for sequencing. Sequenced: sorted CD4+, CD8+, or CD8+CD57+ T cells (not recorded which) from PBMCs. The receptors come from a human donor with aplastic anemia.

This chain joins TRBV7-8 and TRBJ1-1, with TRBD1 matching 8 bases. Germline loops: CDR1 SGHVS, CDR2 FQNEAQ. The CDR3 totals 16 residues. J gave up 1 base and V 2 bases, and 6 bases lay outside the gene matches. The CDR3 sequence is CASSLRGDRKNTEAFF. Here the CDR3 DNA reads TGTGCCAGCAGCTTAAGAGGGGACAGGAAGAACACTGAAGCTTTCTTT.

This chain joins TRBV10-3 and TRBJ2-1; TRBD2 aligns across 7 bases. The ends lost 5 bases at V and 2 bases at J; junction bases unmatched: 6. This CDR3 has 15 amino acids. The V gene's germline CDR1 is ENHRY and CDR2 SYGVKD. DNA of the CDR3: TGTGCCATCAGTTGGACTAGTCTCCCCTACAATGAGCAGTTCTTC. It specifies CAISWTSLPYNEQFF.

This clonotype has ten or more counts. The J gene is TRBJ2-1, the V gene TRBV4-2; D is ambiguous. There are 12 residues in the CDR3. V dropped 0 bases and J dropped 9 bases, with 6 bases sitting between them. Germline CDR1 is LGHNA and CDR2 is YNFKEQ. The DNA for the CDR3 is TGTGCCAGCAGCCAAGATTTTGCTGAGCAGTTCTTC. Translation: CASSQDFAEQFF.

By share of the sample, this clonotype is large. The V call is TRBV10-2, the J call TRBJ2-1; D perhaps matches TRBD2 (5 bases). This CDR3 is 14 amino acids long. CDR1 and CDR2 (germline): WSHSY, SAAADI. Trimming left V 0 bases short and J 6 bases short, with 9 bases between. CDR3 in amino acids: CASSESTGINEQFF. CDR3 DNA sequence: TGCGCCAGCAGTGAGTCTACCGGGATCAATGAGCAGTTCTTC.

V gene TRBV20-1 combines with J gene TRBJ1-5; D not certain. From germline, CDR1 is DFQATT and CDR2 SNEGSKA (reference sequence). The CDR3 contains 13 residues. Trimming stripped 4 bases from V and 11 bases from J, with 18 bases between. Here the CDR3 reads CSATAHDPLAQHF. The CDR3 DNA sequence: TGCAGTGCTACGGCACACGACCCACTAGCCCAGCATTTT.

The CDR3 loop reads CASSVGGTGQLMNTEAFF. CDR3 DNA: TGTGCCAGCAGCGTAGGGGGGACAGGACAACTCATGAACACTGAAGCTTTCTTT. The chain is built from TRBV9 and TRBJ1-1, with 8 bases matching TRBD1. V was clipped by 0 bases and J by 0 bases; unmatched bases: 10. This CDR3 spans 18 amino acids. Germline V CDR1 and CDR2: SGDLS, YYNGEE.

This clonotype came up a few times. A much larger clone lies a single base off, so this may be a read error. The conserved phenylalanine or tryptophan is not found at the CDR3 terminus, so this likely reflects a read error. The chain recombines TRBV7-9 with TRBJ2-7; 9 bases match TRBD1. The germline V gene has CDR1 SEHNR and CDR2 FQNEAQ (reference sequence). Unmatched junction bases numbered 6, after V lost 4 bases and J lost 5 bases. This CDR3 spans 14 amino acids. CDR3 nucleotide sequence: TGTGCCAGCAGCTCCCGGGACAGGGTGGACGAGCAGTACCTC. It encodes CASSSRDRVDEQYL.

This clonotype was observed a few times. This chain connects TRBV19 to TRBJ2-3; D uncertain. This CDR3 comprises 13 residues. V was shortened by 1 base and J by 5 bases, with 7 bases between the two germline ends. The V gene's germline CDR1 is LNHDA and CDR2 SQIVND (reference sequence). The CDR3 nucleotides are TGTGCCAGTAGTATAGGAGAGCGAGATACGCAGTATTTT. It is translated as CASSIGERDTQYF.

This clonotype was detected ten times or more. The rearrangement links TRBV6-4 to TRBJ2-3; TRBD2 matches 8 bases. The CDR3 runs to 15 residues. Germline trimming cut 4 bases from V and 0 bases from J; bases unmatched to any gene: 3. CDR1 is MRHNA and CDR2 is SNTAGT in the germline V gene. The CDR3 protein is CASSVSGGSTDTQYF. The CDR3 DNA is TGTGCCAGCAGTGTCAGCGGGGGTAGCACAGATACGCAGTATTTT.

About this clonotype itself: A much larger clonotype is one base distant, so this may be a read error. The chain is built from TRBV6-5 and TRBJ2-7; the D is unclear. Looked up from germline, CDR1 is MNHEY and CDR2 is SVGAGI. This CDR3 spans 15 amino acids. The CDR3 loop reads CASSYMSSAAYERYF. The CDR3 DNA reads as TGTGCCAGCAGTTATATGTCTTCGGCGGCCTACGAGCGGTACTTC.

The chain recombines TRBV7-2 with TRBJ2-2; D is perhaps TRBD1 or TRBD2 (5 bases each). Germline V gives CDR1 SGHTA, CDR2 FQGNSA. The ends were cut back, 5 bases at V and 0 bases at J, with 10 bases in the middle. The CDR3 covers 15 residues. The CDR3 loop is CASSDRDANTGELFF. CDR3 in DNA: TGTGCCAGCAGCGACCGGGACGCGAACACCGGGGAGCTGTTTTTT. Looking up the rest from reference TRBV7-2 and TRBJ2-2 gives the full variable domain: GAGVSQSPSNKVTEKGKDVELRCDPISGHTALYWYRQSLGQGLEFLIYFQGNSAPDKSGLPSDRFSAERTGGSVSTLTIQRTQQEDSAVYLCASSDRDANTGELFFGEGSRLTVL.

This clonotype was seen at least ten times. J is TRBJ2-1 and V is TRBV7-9; D uncertain. The CDR3 extends over 16 amino acids. V was shortened by 1 base and J by 7 bases, with 17 bases between the two germline ends. Per germline, CDR1 SEHNR and CDR2 FQNEAQ (reference sequence). CDR3 DNA sequence: TGTGCCAGCAGCTTAGTCGAAGGGCGAGAAACGAATGAGCAGTTCTTC. Its translation: CASSLVEGRETNEQFF.

V is TRBV6-6 and J is TRBJ1-3; D is possibly TRBD1 (5 bases). The germline gives CDR1 MNHNY, CDR2 SVGAGI (reference sequence). V lost 2 bases and J 2 bases, leaving 10 bases between the germline ends. This CDR3 is built from 15 residues. CDR3 region: CASSYGPGPGNTIYF. CDR3 coding DNA: TGTGCCAGCAGTTACGGGCCGGGGCCTGGAAACACCATATATTTT.

V is TRBV19 and J is TRBJ1-6, with D unresolved. The length of the CDR3 is 8 residues. V was shortened by 3 bases and J by 16 bases, with 1 base between the two germline ends. CDR1 LNHDA and CDR2 SQIVND come from the germline V gene (reference sequence). CDR3 amino acids: CASSMLHF. The CDR3 nucleotides are TGTGCCAGTAGTATGCTCCACTTT.

The chain is built from TRBV20-1 and TRBJ2-1; 8 bases agree with TRBD2. Germline V gene lookup returns CDR1 DFQATT and CDR2 SNEGSKA (reference sequence). V lost 3 bases and J lost 5; bases outside the gene matches: 6. CDR3 length equals 14 residues. CDR3 nucleotide sequence: TGCAGTGCTAGGGATAGCGGGGACCACAATGAGCAGTTCTTC. Translating gives CSARDSGDHNEQFF.

The V call is TRBV15, the J call TRBJ2-1; D may be TRBD2 (5 bases). Between the trimmed V and J ends, which lost 0 bases and 8 bases, there was a span of 23 bases. Germline V lookup: CDR1 LNHNV, CDR2 YYDKDF (reference sequence). The CDR3 totals 18 residues. CDR3 region: CATSRDYSMRERGYEQFF. Written as DNA, the CDR3 is TGTGCCACCAGCAGAGATTATAGTATGAGGGAGAGAGGTTATGAGCAGTTCTTC.

This clonotype has ten or more counts. The chain uses TRBV9 and TRBJ1-1; no clear D gene. Trimming shortened V by 0 bases and J by 2 bases, and 11 bases separated the two germline ends. The CDR3 is 15 amino acids. Germline V gene data show CDR1 as SGDLS and CDR2 as YYNGEE. The CDR3 here is CASSVGWGTNTEAFF. The CDR3, as DNA: TGTGCCAGCAGCGTAGGGTGGGGAACTAACACTGAAGCTTTCTTT. The variable domain in full, completed from reference TRBV9 and TRBJ1-1, reads DSGVTQTPKHLITATGQRVTLRCSPRSGDLSVYWYQQSLDQGLQFLIQYYNGEERAKGNILERFSAQQFPDLHSELNLSSLELGDSALYFCASSVGWGTNTEAFFGQGTRLTVV.

The chain uses TRBV7-3 and TRBJ2-7; 7 nucleotides align to TRBD2. V was pared by 5 bases and J by 10 bases, with 8 bases of the junction left unmatched. This CDR3 region has 12 residues. Germline V gene lookup returns CDR1 SGHTA and CDR2 FQGTGA. CDR3 nucleotides: TGTGCCAGCAGCCTAGGGACTACTTCACAGTACTTC. This translates into CASSLGTTSQYF. The full variable domain, its missing parts supplied by reference TRBV7-3 and TRBJ2-7, is GAGVSQTPSNKVTEKGKYVELRCDPISGHTALYWYRQSLGQGPEFLIYFQGTGAADDSGLPNDRFFAVRPEGSVSTLKIQRTERGDSAVYLCASSLGTTSQYFGPGTRLTVT.

This clonotype was recorded many times. The rearrangement links TRBV7-9 to TRBJ2-3; tentative D call: TRBD2 (6 bases). The CDR3 spans 18 residues. The V gene's germline CDR1 is SEHNR and CDR2 FQNEAQ (reference sequence). The V and J ends lost 4 bases and 4 bases respectively, with 24 bases between them. The CDR3 is CASSCLRGTLWKADTQYF. CDR3 DNA: TGTGCCAGCAGCTGTCTCCGGGGGACTTTATGGAAAGCAGATACGCAGTATTTT. The full variable domain, completed using reference TRBV7-9 and TRBJ2-3, is DTGVSQNPRHKITKRGQNVTFRCDPISEHNRLYWYRQTLGQGPEFLTYFQNEAQLEKSRLLSDRFSAERPKGSFSTLEIQRTEQGDSAMYLCASSCLRGTLWKADTQYFGPGTRLTVL.

This chain connects TRBV14 to TRBJ2-7, with TRBD1 identical over 7 bases. CDR3 size: 15 residues. The germline gives CDR1 SGHDN, CDR2 FVKESK. V dropped 8 bases and J dropped 3; count of bases not matched to a gene: 13. The DNA for the CDR3 is TGTGCCAGCCGTTTAAGGGGGCGAGCCCTCTACGAGCAGTACTTC. Protein: CASRLRGRALYEQYF.

With regard to this clonotype: A much larger clone is a single base away; this may be a read error. The chain has TRBV10-1 and TRBJ1-2, with D perhaps TRBD1 (5 bases). Germline V gene lookup returns CDR1 WNHNN and CDR2 SYGVQD (reference sequence). This CDR3 comprises 17 residues. CDR3 sequence (DNA): TGCGTCAGCAGTGAGATGTCCAGGGCTTTTTCTAACTATGGCTACACCTTC. Translation gives CVSSEMSRAFSNYGYTF.

There are many counts of this clonotype. At one end the junction does not follow the germline gene, possibly because of a read error. This chain connects TRBV9 to TRBJ1-3, with D possibly TRBD1 on 5 matching bases. This CDR3 comprises 12 residues. Germline values: CDR1 SGDLS, CDR2 YYNGEE. This CDR3 reads CASSDTSGVRDF. The DNA for the CDR3 is TGTGCCAGCAGCGACACGTCGGGGGTCAGGGATTTT.

The chain is built from TRBV5-6 and TRBJ2-5; D is uncertain. The V end was cut by 1 base, the J end by 5 bases, with 6 bases between. This CDR3 has 12 residues. Germline assignment: CDR1 SGHDT and CDR2 YYEEEE. The CDR3 loop reads CASSLTAETQYF. CDR3 sequence (DNA): TGTGCCAGCAGCTTGACCGCGGAGACCCAGTACTTC. Full variable domain (missing parts from reference TRBV5-6 and TRBJ2-5): DAGVTQSPTHLIKTRGQQVTLRCSPKSGHDTVSWYQQALGQGPQFIFQYYEEEERQRGNFPDRFSGHQFPNYSSELNVNALLLGDSALYLCASSLTAETQYFGPGTRLLVL.

This clonotype was counted at least ten times. The chain links TRBV6-1 to TRBJ2-5, with D perhaps given as TRBD1 or TRBD2 (5 bases each). CDR1 and CDR2 from the germline V gene are MNHNS and SASEGT. The V and J ends lost 7 bases and 1 base respectively, with 10 bases between them. The CDR3 is made up of 13 amino acids. The CDR3 DNA sequence: TGTGCCAGCACCGGGACCGTCCAAGAGACCCAGTACTTC. Translating gives CASTGTVQETQYF.

This clonotype has more than one count but fewer than ten. The chain has TRBV30 and TRBJ2-3; perhaps TRBD2 as D (7 bases). V shed 4 bases and J shed 1 base, with 12 bases lying between them. The CDR3 spans 14 residues. CDR1 is GTSNPN, CDR2 SVGIG, per germline (reference sequence). CDR3 residues: CAWNWEGGTDTQYF. CDR3 sequence (DNA): TGTGCCTGGAACTGGGAGGGGGGCACAGATACGCAGTATTTT.

The CDR3 DNA is TGCGCCAGCAGTGCCGCCGGGACTAGCGGGGGCACAGATACGCAGTATTTT. Its protein is CASSAAGTSGGTDTQYF. The rearrangement joins TRBV10-2 to TRBJ2-3, with 13 positions matching TRBD2. The CDR3 covers 17 residues. V lost 4 bases, J lost 1 base, and 5 bases stayed unmatched. CDR1 and CDR2 (germline): WSHSY, SAAADI.

This clonotype was counted a few times. The genes are TRBV25-1 and TRBJ2-7; a possible D gene is TRBD2 (5 bases). The V end was cut by 6 bases, the J end by 4 bases, with 19 bases between. The CDR3 has 15 amino acids. Per germline, CDR1 MGHDK and CDR2 SYGVNS. The CDR3, as DNA: TGTGCCAGCAGGGAAAAGGACGGACTTGTGTACGAGCAGTACTTC. This translates into CASREKDGLVYEQYF.

This clonotype was counted many times. V gene TRBV7-2 combines with J gene TRBJ2-1, with TRBD1 identical over 7 bases. V trimming: 5 bases; J trimming: 0 bases; junction bases outside the gene matches: 4. Per germline, CDR1 SGHTA and CDR2 FQGNSA. This CDR3 is 15 amino acids long. In nucleotides, the CDR3 is TGTGCCAGCAGCCTGACAGGGAGCTCCTACAATGAGCAGTTCTTC. This translates into CASSLTGSSYNEQFF.